This T cell receptor (beta chain) is from a study of human T cells and chemical hapten exposure (dated by TCRdb to the early 2020s). Background for the entire study: For sensitization, 2% DPC in acetone was applied to a roughly 2 cm by roughly 2 cm area of upper inner arm skin. Libraries were pooled for sequencing, and variation in per-sample TCR yields was attributed mainly to small differences in library volumes within the pool. Most of the patients in the cohort were female, and the cohort covered alopecia areata with under or over 50% scalp involvement, alopecia totalis and alopecia universalis. For TCR sequencing, blood came from 25 to 35 alopecia patients at anywhere from one to four time points (pre-sensitization, 2, 6 and 24 weeks). Weekly therapeutic DPC doses were additionally applied to the scalp of patients throughout the roughly 24-week study period. Patient blood was sampled pre-sensitization (week 0) and at 2, 6 and about 24 weeks after DPC sensitization. Patch testing on the upper back used Finn chambers containing 0.01% DPC, with scoring done after 6 days according to International Contact Dermatitis Research Group standards. The study tracked peripheral blood TCR repertoire changes in vivo during primary and secondary sensitization to the hapten diphenylcyclopropenone (DPC) in alopecia patients. Study-wide findings and limitations: Patch test score was positively correlated with the number of PT1 expanded TCRs, with significance at thresholds 8, 16 and 32 but not at 4. DPC sensitization did not change how many TCRs were above 1 in 1000 frequency, and no evidence was found of alterations in global repertoire structure. After repeated subsampling, the strength of the expansion versus patch-test correlation and the threshold at which it became significant changed. Compared with pre-sensitization or healthy control sets, expanded TCRs formed significantly more large CDR3 similarity clusters, which is consistent with antigen-driven responses. Alopecia, a presumed autoimmune disease, was present in all patients, so the immune response of the patients might differ from that of healthy individuals.

The germline V gene sets CDR1 to SGHRS and CDR2 to YFSETQ. Between the V and J ends, shortened by 0 bases and 4 bases respectively, the junction contains 11 bases. The CDR3 covers 15 residues, taking in both the cysteine and the phenylalanine. Just the 45-base CDR3 DNA is kept, in frame starting at base 1. As concerns this clonotype: It lacks a known antigen. One base away there is no much larger clone; base qualities are not given.

The library was obtained by RACE. The listed sequencing device is NextSeq 500. During library preparation, unique molecular identifiers were attached to individual cDNA molecules so that TCRs could be counted quantitatively and reproducibly. From each blood RNA sample, both TCR alpha and TCR beta chains were sequenced. The authors' analysis ran thus. Samples had a median of approximately 93,000 TCRs, with a range from about 23,224 to 750,000. V, J and CDR3 annotation of the TCR reads was carried out using the Decombinator software suite. Every sample was subsampled to the same number of TCRs (28,000) for the PS versus PT1 abundance plots. Expanded TCRs were defined as absent before sensitization and observed at least eight times at the 2-week time point. TCRdb ran its own pipeline on the public reads, namely fastp trimming at Q25 and MiXCR clone calling, and kept in-frame beta chains. Rows matching on CDR3 protein sequence are summarized as one entry with the most common DNA and genes. It is TCRdb's table, rather than the study itself, that gives the V and J calls and clone size. The sample table shows more than 110,000 distinct CDR3 sequences, and 12% are seen once. Approximately 1.3% of the sample rests with the top ten.

The time point label of this sample denotes: patch test 2, 6 weeks after DPC sensitization. The meaning of the sample's treatment or condition label: therapeutic diphenylcyclopropenone sensitization with weekly scalp DPC. At every patch-test visit, the blood draw took place before the patch test was put on. Patients were considered eligible if aged 18 to 70, diagnosed with alopecia and deemed suitable for DPC therapy, and patients were excluded if pregnant. Unfractionated whole blood was collected in Tempus Blood RNA tubes, and total RNA was extracted from that blood. This clonotype originated in a woman aged 45-65 years with alopecia areata. Some clones in this sample may be carry-over from other donors' samples. The rearranged segments are TRBV5-1 and TRBJ2-1, with TRBD1 perhaps the D gene, on 6 matching bases. Sample: whole blood, taken in connection with sensitization to the hapten diphenylcyclopropenone (DPC). The sequenced DNA is TGCGCCAGCAGCTTGGAGGGGGAGAGGTACAATGAGCAGTTCTTC. The encoded protein is CASSLEGERYNEQFF.